This T cell receptor (beta chain) was captured in a study of PD-1 blockade in classical Hodgkin lymphoma. Points from the study as a whole: TCR diversity at baseline was reported to be reduced in newly diagnosed patients relative to healthy donors. The causes of the repertoire differences, possibly disease activity or prior therapy, remain undefined.

Noted time point: newly diagnosed, previously untreated cHL patient sample. Germline V gene sequence: CDR1 MDHEN, CDR2 SYDVKM. This CDR3 is 16 amino acids long. V lost 2 bases to trimming and J lost 8 bases; unmatched junction nucleotides: 14. On this clone: The antigen is unknown.

Produced via immunoSEQ multiplex PCR; TCRdb's table is partial and in-frame only. Found here are approximately 70,000 clones, more than 85% of them singletons; the top ten hold about 2.6%. Sample: peripheral blood mononuclear cells (PBMCs). This receptor was taken from a human donor with classical Hodgkin lymphoma. J is TRBJ1-2 and V is TRBV28, with 7 positions matching TRBD1. CDR3 sequence (DNA): TGTGCCAGCAGTTTAGGGGGGACAGCGAAGGCAGGAGGCTACACCTTC. It is translated as CASSLGGTAKAGGYTF.